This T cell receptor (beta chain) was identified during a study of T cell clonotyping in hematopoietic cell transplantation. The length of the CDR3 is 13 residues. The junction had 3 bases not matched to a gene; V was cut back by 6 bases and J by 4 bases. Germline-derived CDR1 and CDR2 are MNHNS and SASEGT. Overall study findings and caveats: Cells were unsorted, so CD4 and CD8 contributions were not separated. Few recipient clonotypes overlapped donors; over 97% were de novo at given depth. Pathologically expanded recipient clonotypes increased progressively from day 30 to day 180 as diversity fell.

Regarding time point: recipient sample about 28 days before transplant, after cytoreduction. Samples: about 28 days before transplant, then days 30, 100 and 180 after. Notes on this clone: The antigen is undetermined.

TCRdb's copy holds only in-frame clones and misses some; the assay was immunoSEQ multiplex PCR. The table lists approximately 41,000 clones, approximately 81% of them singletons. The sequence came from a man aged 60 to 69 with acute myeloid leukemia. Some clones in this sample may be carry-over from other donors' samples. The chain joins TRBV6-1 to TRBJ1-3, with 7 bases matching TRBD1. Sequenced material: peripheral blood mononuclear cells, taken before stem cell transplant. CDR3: CASSVDRGNTIYF. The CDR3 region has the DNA TGTGCCAGCAGCGTGGACAGGGGAAACACCATATATTTT.